This T cell receptor (beta chain) was identified during a study of blood T cell repertoires in COVID-19. About the study: Whether acute or convalescent, the COVID-19 samples came from the United States, Italy and Spain.

TCRdb keeps only in-frame clones here, not all; method: immunoSEQ multiplex PCR. The table shows about 140,000 clones, with over 65% occurring only once. The germline V gene encodes CDR1 LNHDA and CDR2 SQIVND (reference sequence). The V end lost 6 bases, the J end lost 8 bases, and 8 bases lay between the germline ends. This CDR3 is built from 12 residues. J is TRBJ1-6 and V is TRBV19; D is undetermined. The clonotype was recovered from an elderly woman with active or convalescent COVID-19. The sequenced sample was peripheral blood. CDR3 bases: TGTGCCAGTAGAATCCCCGATTCACCCCTCCACTTT. Its translation: CASRIPDSPLHF.